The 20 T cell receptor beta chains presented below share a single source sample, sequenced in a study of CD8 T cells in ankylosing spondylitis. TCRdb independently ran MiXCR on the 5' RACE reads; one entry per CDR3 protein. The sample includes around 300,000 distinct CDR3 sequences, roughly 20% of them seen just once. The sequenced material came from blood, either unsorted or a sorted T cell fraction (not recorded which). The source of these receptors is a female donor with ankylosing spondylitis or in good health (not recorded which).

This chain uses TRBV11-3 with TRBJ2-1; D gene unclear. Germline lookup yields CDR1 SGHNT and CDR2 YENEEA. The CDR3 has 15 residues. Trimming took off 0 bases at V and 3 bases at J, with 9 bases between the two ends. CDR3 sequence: CASSLDGVSYNEQFF. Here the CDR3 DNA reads TGTGCCAGCAGCTTAGATGGAGTCAGCTACAATGAGCAGTTCTTC. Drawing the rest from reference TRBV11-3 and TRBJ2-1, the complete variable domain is EAGVVQSPRYKIIEKKQPVAFWCNPISGHNTLYWYLQNLGQGPELLIRYENEEAVDDSQLPKDRFSAERLKGVDSTLKIQPAELGDSAVYLCASSLDGVSYNEQFFGPGTRLTVL.

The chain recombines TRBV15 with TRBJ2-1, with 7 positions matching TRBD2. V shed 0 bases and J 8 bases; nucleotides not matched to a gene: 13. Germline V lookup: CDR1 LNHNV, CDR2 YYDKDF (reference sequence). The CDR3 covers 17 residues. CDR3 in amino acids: CATSRDKAGDRRYEQFF. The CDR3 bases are TGTGCCACCAGCAGAGATAAGGCGGGAGATAGAAGGTATGAGCAGTTCTTC.

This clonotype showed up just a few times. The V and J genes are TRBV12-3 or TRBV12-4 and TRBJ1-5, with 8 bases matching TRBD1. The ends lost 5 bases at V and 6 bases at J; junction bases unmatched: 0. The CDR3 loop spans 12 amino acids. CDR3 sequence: CASSGQGQPQHF. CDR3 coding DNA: TGTGCCAGCAGTGGACAGGGTCAGCCCCAGCATTTT.

CDR3 sequence (DNA): TGCGCCAGCAGCTTCCTAGCAGCGGGATCCTACAATGAGCAGTTCTTC. It specifies CASSFLAAGSYNEQFF. The V gene is TRBV5-1, the J gene TRBJ2-1, with 7 bases identical to TRBD2. The CDR3 runs 16 residues. Trimming removed 2 bases from V and 1 base from J; junction bases left unmatched: 6. The germline V gene has CDR1 SGHRS and CDR2 YFSETQ.

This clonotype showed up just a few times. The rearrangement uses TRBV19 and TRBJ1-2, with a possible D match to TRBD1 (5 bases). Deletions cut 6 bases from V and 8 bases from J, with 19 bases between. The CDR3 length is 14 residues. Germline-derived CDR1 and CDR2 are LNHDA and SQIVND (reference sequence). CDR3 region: CASSFRETLGGYTF. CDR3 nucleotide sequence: TGTGCCAGTAGCTTCAGGGAAACCCTGGGAGGCTACACCTTC.

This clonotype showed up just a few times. CDR3 in DNA: TGTGCCAGCAGTGAACCAGATCGCGGGAGATACCAAGAGACCCAGTACTTC. This translates into CASSEPDRGRYQETQYF. The chain recombines TRBV25-1 with TRBJ2-5, with 7 nucleotides matching TRBD2. Germline assignment: CDR1 MGHDK and CDR2 SYGVNS. There are 17 residues in the CDR3. V trimming: 2 bases; J trimming: 0 bases; junction bases outside the gene matches: 9.

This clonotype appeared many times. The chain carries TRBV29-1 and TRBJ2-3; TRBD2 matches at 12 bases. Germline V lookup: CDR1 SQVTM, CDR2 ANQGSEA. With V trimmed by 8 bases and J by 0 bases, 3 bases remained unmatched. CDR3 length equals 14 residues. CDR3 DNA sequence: TGCAGCTCGACTAGCGGGGGAAGCACAGATACGCAGTATTTT. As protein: CSSTSGGSTDTQYF.

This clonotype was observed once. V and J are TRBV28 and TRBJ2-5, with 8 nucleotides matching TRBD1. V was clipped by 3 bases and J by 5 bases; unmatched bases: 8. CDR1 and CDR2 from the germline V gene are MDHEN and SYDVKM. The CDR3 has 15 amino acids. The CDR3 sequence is CASSLRQGRVETQYF. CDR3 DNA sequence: TGTGCCAGCAGTTTGCGACAGGGGAGAGTGGAGACCCAGTACTTC.

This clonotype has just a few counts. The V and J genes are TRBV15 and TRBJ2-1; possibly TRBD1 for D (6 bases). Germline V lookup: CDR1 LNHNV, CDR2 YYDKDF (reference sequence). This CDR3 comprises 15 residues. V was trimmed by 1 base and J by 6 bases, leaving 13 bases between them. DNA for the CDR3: TGTGCCACCAGCAGAGGGGCAGGGGATTTCAATGAGCAGTTCTTC. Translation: CATSRGAGDFNEQFF. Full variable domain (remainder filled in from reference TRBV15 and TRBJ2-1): DAMVIQNPRYQVTQFGKPVTLSCSQTLNHNVMYWYQQKSSQAPKLLFHYYDKDFNNEADTPDNFQSRRPNTSFCFLDIRSPGLGDTAMYLCATSRGAGDFNEQFFGPGTRLTVL.

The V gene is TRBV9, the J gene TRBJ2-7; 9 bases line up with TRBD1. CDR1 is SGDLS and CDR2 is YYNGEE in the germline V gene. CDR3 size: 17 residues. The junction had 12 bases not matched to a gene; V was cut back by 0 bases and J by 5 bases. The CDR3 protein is CASSVDPGTGFTNEQYF. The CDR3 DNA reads TGTGCCAGCAGCGTAGACCCCGGGACAGGGTTTACCAACGAGCAGTACTTC. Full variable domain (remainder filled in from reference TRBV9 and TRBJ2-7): DSGVTQTPKHLITATGQRVTLRCSPRSGDLSVYWYQQSLDQGLQFLIQYYNGEERAKGNILERFSAQQFPDLHSELNLSSLELGDSALYFCASSVDPGTGFTNEQYFGPGTRLTVT.

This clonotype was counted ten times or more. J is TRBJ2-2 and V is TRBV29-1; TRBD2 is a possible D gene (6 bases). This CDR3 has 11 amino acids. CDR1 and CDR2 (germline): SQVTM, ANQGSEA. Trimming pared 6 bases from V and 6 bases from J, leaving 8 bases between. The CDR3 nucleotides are TGCAGCGTATCGGGGGCCGGGGAGCTGTTTTTT. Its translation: CSVSGAGELFF.

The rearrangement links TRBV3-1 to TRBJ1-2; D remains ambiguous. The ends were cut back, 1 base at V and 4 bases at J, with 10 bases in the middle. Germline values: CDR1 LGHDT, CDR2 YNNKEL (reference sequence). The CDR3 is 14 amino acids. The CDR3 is CASSQAQEVYGYTF. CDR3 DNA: TGTGCCAGCAGCCAAGCCCAGGAGGTCTATGGCTACACCTTC.

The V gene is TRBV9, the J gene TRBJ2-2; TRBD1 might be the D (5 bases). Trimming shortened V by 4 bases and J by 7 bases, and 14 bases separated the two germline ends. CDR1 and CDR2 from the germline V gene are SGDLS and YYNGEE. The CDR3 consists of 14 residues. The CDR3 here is CASSSQGERGELFF. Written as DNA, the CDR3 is TGTGCCAGCAGCTCCCAGGGCGAGCGCGGGGAGCTGTTTTTT.

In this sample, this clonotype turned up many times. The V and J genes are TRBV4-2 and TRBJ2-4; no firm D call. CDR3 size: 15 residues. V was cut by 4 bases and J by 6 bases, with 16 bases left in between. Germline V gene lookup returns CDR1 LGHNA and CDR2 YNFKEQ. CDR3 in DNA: TGTGCCAGCAGCCCCGGCGCTCTAGGGCGAAACATTCAGTACTTC. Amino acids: CASSPGALGRNIQYF.

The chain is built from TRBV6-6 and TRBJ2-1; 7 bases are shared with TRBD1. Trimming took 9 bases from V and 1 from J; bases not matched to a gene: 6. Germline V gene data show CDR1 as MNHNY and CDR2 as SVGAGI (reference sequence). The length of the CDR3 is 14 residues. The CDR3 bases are TGTGCCAGTCGTCCGGGACAGTCCTACAATGAGCAGTTCTTC. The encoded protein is CASRPGQSYNEQFF.

The CDR3 DNA is TGTGCCAGCAGCCAAGGTGGGCGTCGCAAGTACTTC. As protein: CASSQGGRRKYF. The chain uses TRBV3-1 and TRBJ2-5; D unresolved. Germline V gives CDR1 LGHDT, CDR2 YNNKEL (reference sequence). The ends were cut back, 1 base at V and 12 bases at J, with 12 bases in the middle. The CDR3 runs 12 residues.

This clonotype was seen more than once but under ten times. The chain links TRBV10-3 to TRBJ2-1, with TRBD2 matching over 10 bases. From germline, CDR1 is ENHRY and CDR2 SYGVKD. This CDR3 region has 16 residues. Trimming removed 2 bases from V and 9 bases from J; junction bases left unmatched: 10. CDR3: CAISEASGSLPGEQFF. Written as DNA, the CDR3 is TGTGCCATCAGTGAGGCTAGCGGGAGTCTACCTGGTGAGCAGTTCTTC.

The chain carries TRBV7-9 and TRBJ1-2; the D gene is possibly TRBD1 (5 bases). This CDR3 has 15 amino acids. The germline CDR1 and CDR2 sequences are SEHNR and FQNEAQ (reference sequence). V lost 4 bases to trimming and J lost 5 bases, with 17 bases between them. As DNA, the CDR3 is TGTGCCAGCAGCTGGGGCAGACGGACTAGATATGGCTACACCTTC. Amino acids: CASSWGRRTRYGYTF.

The CDR3 is CASSLPGAYGYTF. The CDR3 DNA follows: TGTGCCAGCAGTTTGCCGGGGGCGTATGGCTACACCTTC. This sequence joins TRBV12-3 or TRBV12-4 and TRBJ1-2; the D gene is possibly TRBD1 (6 bases). This CDR3 contains 13 residues. The ends were cut back, 3 bases at V and 5 bases at J, with 10 bases in the middle.

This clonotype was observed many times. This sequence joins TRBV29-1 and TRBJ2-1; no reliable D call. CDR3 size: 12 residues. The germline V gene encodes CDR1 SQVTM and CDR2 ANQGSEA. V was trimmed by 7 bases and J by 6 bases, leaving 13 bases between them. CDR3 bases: TGCAGCGCCGGGTTTATAAGCAATGAGCAGTTCTTC. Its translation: CSAGFISNEQFF.